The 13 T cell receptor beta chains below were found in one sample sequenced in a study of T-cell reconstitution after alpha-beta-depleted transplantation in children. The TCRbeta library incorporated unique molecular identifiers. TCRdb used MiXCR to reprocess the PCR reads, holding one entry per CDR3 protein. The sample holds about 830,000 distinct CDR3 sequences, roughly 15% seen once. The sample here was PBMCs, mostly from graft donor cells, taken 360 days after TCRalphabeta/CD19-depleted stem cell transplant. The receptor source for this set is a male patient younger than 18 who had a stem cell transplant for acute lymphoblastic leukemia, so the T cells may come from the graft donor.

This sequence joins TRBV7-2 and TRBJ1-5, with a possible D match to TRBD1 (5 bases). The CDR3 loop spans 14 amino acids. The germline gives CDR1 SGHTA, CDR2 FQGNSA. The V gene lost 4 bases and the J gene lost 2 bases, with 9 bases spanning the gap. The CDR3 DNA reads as TGTGCCAGCAGCTGGGGGTCGCGCAATCAGCCCCAGCATTTT. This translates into CASSWGSRNQPQHF.

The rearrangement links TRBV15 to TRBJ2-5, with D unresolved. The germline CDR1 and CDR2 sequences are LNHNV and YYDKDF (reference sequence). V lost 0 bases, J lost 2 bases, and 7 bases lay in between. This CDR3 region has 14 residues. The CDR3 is CATSRDLQQETQYF. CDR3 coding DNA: TGTGCCACCAGCAGAGATTTACAGCAAGAGACCCAGTACTTC.

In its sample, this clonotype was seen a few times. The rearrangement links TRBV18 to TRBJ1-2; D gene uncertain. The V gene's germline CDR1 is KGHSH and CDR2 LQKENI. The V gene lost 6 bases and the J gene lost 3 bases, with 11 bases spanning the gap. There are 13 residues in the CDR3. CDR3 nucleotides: TGTGCCAGCTCTCCGGATGTTGACTATGGCTACACCTTC. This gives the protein CASSPDVDYGYTF. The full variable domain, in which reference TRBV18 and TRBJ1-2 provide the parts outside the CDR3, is NAGVMQNPRHLVRRRGQEARLRCSPMKGHSHVYWYRQLPEEGLKFMVYLQKENIIDESGMPKERFSAEFPKEGPSILRIQQVVRGDSAAYFCASSPDVDYGYTFGSGTRLTVV.

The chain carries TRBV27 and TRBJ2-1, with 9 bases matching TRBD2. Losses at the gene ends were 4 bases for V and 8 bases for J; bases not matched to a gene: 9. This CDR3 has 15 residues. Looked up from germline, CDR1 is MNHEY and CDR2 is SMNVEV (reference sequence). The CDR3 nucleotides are TGTGCCAGCAGTTACGTAGCGGGAGCGGGGTATGAGCAGTTCTTC. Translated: CASSYVAGAGYEQFF.

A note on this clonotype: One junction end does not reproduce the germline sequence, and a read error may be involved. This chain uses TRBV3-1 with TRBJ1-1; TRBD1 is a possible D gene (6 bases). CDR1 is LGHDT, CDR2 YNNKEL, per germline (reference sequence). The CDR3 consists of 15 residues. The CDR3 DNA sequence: TGTGCCTGCAGCCTGGTGGGGGCGAGGAACACTGAAGCTTTCTTT. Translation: CACSLVGARNTEAFF. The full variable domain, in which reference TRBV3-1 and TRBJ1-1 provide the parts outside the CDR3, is DTAVSQTPKYLVTQMGNDKSIKCEQNLGHDTMYWYKQDSKKFLKIMFSYNNKELIINETVPNRFSPKSPDKAHLNLHINSLELGDSAVYFCACSLVGARNTEAFFGQGTRLTVV.

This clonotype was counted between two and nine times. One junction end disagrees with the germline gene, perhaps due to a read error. CDR3 residues: CASSPIAGKSFNEQFF. The CDR3 nucleotides are TGTGCCAGCAGCCCCATAGCGGGAAAATCCTTCAATGAGCAGTTCTTC. The chain couples TRBV11-1 to TRBJ2-1; 8 bases fit TRBD2. In germline, CDR1 is SGHAT, CDR2 FQDESV (reference sequence). This CDR3 has 16 residues.

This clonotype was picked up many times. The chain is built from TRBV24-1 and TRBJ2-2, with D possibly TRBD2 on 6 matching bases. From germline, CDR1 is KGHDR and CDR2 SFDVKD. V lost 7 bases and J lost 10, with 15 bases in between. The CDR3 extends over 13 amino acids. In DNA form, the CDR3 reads TGTGCCACCAGCGGAGGGACTTCCGCGGAGCTGTTTTTT. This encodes CATSGGTSAELFF.

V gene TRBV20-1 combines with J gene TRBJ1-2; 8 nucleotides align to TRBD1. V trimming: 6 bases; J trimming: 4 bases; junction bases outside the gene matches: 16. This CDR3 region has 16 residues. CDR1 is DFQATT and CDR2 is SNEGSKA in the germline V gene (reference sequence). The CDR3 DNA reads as TGCAGTGCCAGTAGTCCCCAGGGGGCGGTCTCCTATGGCTACACCTTC. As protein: CSASSPQGAVSYGYTF.

DNA for the CDR3: TGTGCCAGCAGCTTAAAAGATATACATACGCAGTATTTT. Its translation is CASSLKDIHTQYF. The chain employs TRBV7-3 and TRBJ2-3; D is ambiguous. This CDR3 spans 13 amino acids. Germline V lookup: CDR1 SGHTA, CDR2 FQGTGA. V dropped 1 base and J dropped 7 bases, with 9 bases sitting between them.

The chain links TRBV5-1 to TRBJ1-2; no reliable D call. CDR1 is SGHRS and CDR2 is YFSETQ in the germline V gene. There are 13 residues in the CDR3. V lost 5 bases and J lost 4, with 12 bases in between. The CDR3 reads CASRPPQSYGYTF. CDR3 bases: TGCGCCAGCAGGCCACCCCAAAGCTATGGCTACACCTTC.

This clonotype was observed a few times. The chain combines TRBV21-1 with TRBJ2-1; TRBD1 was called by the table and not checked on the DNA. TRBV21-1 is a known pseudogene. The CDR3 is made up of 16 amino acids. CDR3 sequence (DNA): TGTGCCAGCAGCCTCCACCGGGACACCACCTACAATGAGCAGTTCTTC. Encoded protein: CASSLHRDTTYNEQFF.

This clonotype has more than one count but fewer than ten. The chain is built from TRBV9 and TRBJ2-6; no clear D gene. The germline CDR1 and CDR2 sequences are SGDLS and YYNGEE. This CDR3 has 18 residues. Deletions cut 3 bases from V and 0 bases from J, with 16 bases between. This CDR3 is CASSDLKGQSSGANVLTF. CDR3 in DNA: TGTGCCAGCAGCGATCTGAAGGGCCAAAGCTCTGGGGCCAACGTCCTGACTTTC.

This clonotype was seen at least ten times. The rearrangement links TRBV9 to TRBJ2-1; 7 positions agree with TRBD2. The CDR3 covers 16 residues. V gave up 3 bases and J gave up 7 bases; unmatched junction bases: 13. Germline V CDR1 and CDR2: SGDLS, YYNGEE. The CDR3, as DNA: TGTGCCAGCAGCGAGCGATCTCTACTAGCGTTTAATGAGCAGTTCTTC. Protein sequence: CASSERSLLAFNEQFF.